The rows below give T cell receptor beta chains drawn from one sample of a study of control samples from healthy donors and cancer patients. The table came from immunoSEQ multiplex PCR; TCRdb's copy has only in-frame clones and leaves some out. The repertoire holds 150,000 or so clones, with 93% as singletons. Sequenced input: blood. Receptors originate from a man aged 18 to 29 in good health. CDR3s include the opening cysteine and the closing phenylalanine or tryptophan. D genes are given only for firm matches.

j_call | v_call | d_call | cdr3_aa
TRBJ1-1 | TRBV5-1 | - | CASSSRVGGMNTEAFF
TRBJ2-5 | TRBV7-2 | TRBD1 | CASSLDRGHQETQYF
TRBJ2-3 | TRBV19 | - | CASSIRQDTDTQYF
TRBJ2-1 | TRBV18 | TRBD2 | CASSLGLPGEDEQFF
TRBJ2-5 | TRBV7-9 | - | CASSPRFGQETQYF
TRBJ2-3 | TRBV28 | - | CASSFGNRDYRRTDTQYF
TRBJ1-1 | TRBV6-5 | - | CASNYGRMNTEAFF
TRBJ1-6 | TRBV30 | - | CAWGKTGQNSPLHF
TRBJ2-3 | TRBV30 | TRBD2 | CAWSVGASGRGPTDTQYF
TRBJ2-7 | TRBV5-1 | - | CASSFQGSYEQYF
TRBJ1-3 | TRBV7-2 | - | CASSPRGENTIYF
TRBJ1-2 | TRBV30 | - | CAWTGGDYGYTF
TRBJ2-1 | TRBV6-2/TRBV6-3 | - | CASSYSRRDYNEQFF
TRBJ2-7 | TRBV27 | - | CASRGGAEEQYF
TRBJ2-7 | TRBV27 | - | CAARVGGEQYF
TRBJ2-7 | TRBV27 | - | CASSKHPLAYEQYF
TRBJ2-6 | TRBV11-2 | - | CASSTPGVGANVLTF
TRBJ1-6 | TRBV6-5 | - | CASSSGVQENSPLHF
TRBJ1-1 | TRBV2 | TRBD1 | CASSQDRVGAEAFF
TRBJ1-2 | TRBV30 | TRBD1 | CAWSVTAGGSYGYTF
TRBJ2-1 | TRBV28 | TRBD2 | CASRYSGLYNEQFF
TRBJ1-6 | TRBV3-1/TRBV3-2 | - | CASSQGGYRSLHF
TRBJ2-3 | TRBV19 | TRBD2 | CASSIDSGEGDTQYF
TRBJ1-4 | TRBV6-1 | TRBD1 | CASSEGTGGKKLFF
TRBJ2-2 | TRBV30 | TRBD2 | CAWRAPGGWNTGELFF
TRBJ1-4 | TRBV7-8 | - | CASSLAGEYNEKLFF
TRBJ1-6 | TRBV7-2 | - | CAIERRGSYNSPLHF
TRBJ2-3 | TRBV2 | - | CASSEGHPSTDTQYF
TRBJ1-2 | TRBV27 | - | CASSPGTFYGYTF
TRBJ2-1 | TRBV12-5 | - | CASGTPRGGALNNEQFF
TRBJ1-2 | TRBV7-9 | - | CASSLVADNYGYTF
TRBJ2-3 | TRBV9 | - | CASSEQGGWGTDTQYF
TRBJ1-4 | TRBV7-9 | - | CASSFVRDGDEKLFF
TRBJ1-2 | TRBV7-9 | - | CASSQLMYGYTF
TRBJ2-4 | TRBV9 | TRBD2 | CASSVVAGGGDIQYF
TRBJ1-2 | TRBV30 | - | CAWSSSVYGYTF
TRBJ1-5 | TRBV27 | - | CASSPIVGNQPQHF
TRBJ2-7 | TRBV18 | - | CASSQNRNDPHYEQYF
TRBJ1-4 | TRBV19 | TRBD1 | CASSIARDRATNEKLFF
TRBJ2-5 | TRBV11-2 | - | CASSSGKETQYF
TRBJ1-6 | TRBV11-1 | - | CASSFGGFMNSPLHF
TRBJ1-5 | TRBV7-9 | TRBD1 | CASSSTTGYPQPQHF
TRBJ2-7 | TRBV5-8 | TRBD1 | CASSYGQGAVYEQYF
TRBJ2-2 | TRBV4-3 | - | CASSPKGPRAGELFF